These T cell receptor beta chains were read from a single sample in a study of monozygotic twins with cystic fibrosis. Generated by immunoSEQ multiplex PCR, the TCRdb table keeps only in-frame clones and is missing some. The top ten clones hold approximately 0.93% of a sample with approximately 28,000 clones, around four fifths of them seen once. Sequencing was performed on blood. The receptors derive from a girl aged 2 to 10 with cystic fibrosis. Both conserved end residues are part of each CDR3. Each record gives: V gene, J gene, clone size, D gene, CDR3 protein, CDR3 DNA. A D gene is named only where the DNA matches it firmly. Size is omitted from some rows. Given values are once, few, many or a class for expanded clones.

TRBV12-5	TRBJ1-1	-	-	CASGQNTGTEAFF	TGTGCTAGTGGTCAAAATACCGGGACAGAAGCTTTCTTT
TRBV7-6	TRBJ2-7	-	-	CASSLGAAGEQYF	TGTGCCAGCAGCTTGGGGGCGGCGGGCGAGCAGTACTTC
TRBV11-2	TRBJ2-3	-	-	CASTKTGTDTQYF	TGTGCCAGCACCAAAACAGGGACAGATACGCAGTATTTT
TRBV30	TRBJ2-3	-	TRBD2	CAWVAGNTDTQYF	TGTGCCTGGGTAGCGGGAAACACAGATACGCAGTATTTT
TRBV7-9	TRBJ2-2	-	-	CASRLDSNTGELFF	TGTGCCAGCAGATTGGACAGCAACACCGGGGAGCTGTTTTTT
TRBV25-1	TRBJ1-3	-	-	CASSEDSHSGNTIYF	TGTGCCAGCAGTGAGGACAGCCACTCTGGAAACACCATATATTTT
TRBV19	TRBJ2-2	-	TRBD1	CASGGQGGAGELFF	TGTGCCAGTGGGGGACAGGGTGGAGCCGGGGAGCTGTTTTTT
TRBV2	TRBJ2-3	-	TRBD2	CASSDGLAGVRGTDTQYF	TGTGCCAGCAGTGATGGGCTAGCGGGAGTAAGGGGGACAGATACGCAGTATTTT
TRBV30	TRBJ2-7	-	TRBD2	CAWSVSPSGRLGFFGQYF	TGTGCCTGGAGTGTATCTCCTAGCGGGAGGCTCGGGTTCTTCGGGCAGTACTTC
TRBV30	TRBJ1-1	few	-	CAWSGTEAFF	TGTGCCTGGAGCGGCACTGAAGCTTTCTTT
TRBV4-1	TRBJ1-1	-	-	CASSQEGVLGTEAFF	TGCGCCAGCAGCCAAGAGGGAGTGTTGGGCACTGAAGCTTTCTTT
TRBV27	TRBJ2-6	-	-	CASSLLVSGANVLTF	TGTGCCAGCAGTCTGCTAGTTTCTGGGGCCAACGTCCTGACTTTC
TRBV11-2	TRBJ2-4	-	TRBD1	CASSLSGGKNIQYF	TGTGCCAGCAGCTTATCAGGGGGCAAAAACATTCAGTACTTC
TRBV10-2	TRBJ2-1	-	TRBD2	CASSRVGTSNNEQFF	TGCGCCAGCTCGAGAGTGGGGACTAGCAACAATGAGCAGTTCTTC
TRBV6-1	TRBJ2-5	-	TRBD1	CAIEDRGSGKTQYF	TGTGCCATTGAAGACAGGGGGAGCGGAAAGACCCAGTACTTC
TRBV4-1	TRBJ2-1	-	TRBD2	CASSRGGSSYNEQFF	TGCGCCAGCAGCCGGGGCGGGAGCTCTTACAATGAGCAGTTCTTC
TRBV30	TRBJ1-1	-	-	CAWSVSGVSTEAFF	TGTGCCTGGAGTGTGTCAGGGGTGAGCACTGAAGCTTTCTTT
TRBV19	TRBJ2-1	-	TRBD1	CASNHRGLGVDEQFF	TGTGCCAGTAATCACAGGGGGCTAGGAGTGGATGAGCAGTTCTTC
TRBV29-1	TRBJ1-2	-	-	CSVFGVYGYTF	TGCAGCGTCTTCGGGGTCTATGGCTACACCTTC
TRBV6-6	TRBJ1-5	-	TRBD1	CASSRLRDRDQPQHF	TGTGCCAGCAGTCGCCTAAGGGACAGGGATCAGCCCCAGCATTTT
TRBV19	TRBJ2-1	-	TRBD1	CASSIGTGNDEQFF	TGTGCCAGTAGTATCGGGACAGGGAATGATGAGCAGTTCTTC
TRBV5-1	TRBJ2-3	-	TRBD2	CASSSPSGRDTDTQYF	TGCGCCAGCAGCAGCCCTAGCGGGAGGGACACAGATACGCAGTATTTT
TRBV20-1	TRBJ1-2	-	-	CSAWAYGYTF	TGCAGTGCCTGGGCCTATGGCTACACCTTC
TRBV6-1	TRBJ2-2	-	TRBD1	CASTGQGSTGELFF	TGTGCCAGCACGGGACAGGGAAGCACCGGGGAGCTGTTTTTT
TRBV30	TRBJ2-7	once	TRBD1	CAAGTGDHLYF	TGTGCCGCGGGGACAGGGGACCACCTGTACTTC
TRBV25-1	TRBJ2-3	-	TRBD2	CASSEWLAGRTDTQYF	TGTGCCAGCAGTGAATGGCTAGCGGGAAGGACAGATACGCAGTATTTT
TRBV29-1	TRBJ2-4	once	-	CSARGGAKNIQYF	TGCAGCGCCCGTGGGGGAGCCAAAAACATTCAGTACTTC
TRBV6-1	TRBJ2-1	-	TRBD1	CASSEGGTGGNEQFF	TGTGCCAGCAGTGAAGGTGGGACAGGGGGGAATGAGCAGTTCTTC
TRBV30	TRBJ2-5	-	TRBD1	CAWTEAGQGVTRTQYF	TGTGCCTGGACCGAGGCTGGACAGGGGGTAACACGGACCCAGTACTTC
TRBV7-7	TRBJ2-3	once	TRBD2	CASSLGVGGRATDTQYF	TGTGCTAGCAGCTTAGGGGTCGGCGGGAGGGCCACAGATACGCAGTATTTT
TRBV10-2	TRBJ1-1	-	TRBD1	CASSESGGGTNTEAFF	TGCGCCAGCAGTGAGTCTGGAGGGGGCACGAACACTGAAGCTTTCTTT
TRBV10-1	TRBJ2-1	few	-	CASSEQGGTDEQFF	TGCGCCAGCAGTGAGCAGGGGGGCACCGATGAGCAGTTCTTC
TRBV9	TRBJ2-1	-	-	CASSSQGLPWEQFF	TGTGCCAGCAGCTCTCAGGGCCTTCCTTGGGAGCAGTTCTTC
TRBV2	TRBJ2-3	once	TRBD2	CATGTSGFRDTQYF	TGTGCCACCGGGACTAGCGGGTTCCGAGATACGCAGTATTTT
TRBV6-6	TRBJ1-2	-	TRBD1	CASSRGGTLYYGYTF	TGTGCCAGCAGTAGAGGGGGCACTCTTTACTATGGCTACACCTTC
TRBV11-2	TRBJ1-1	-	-	CASSLVLNQGAEAFF	TGTGCCAGCAGCTTAGTACTTAATCAAGGCGCTGAAGCTTTCTTT
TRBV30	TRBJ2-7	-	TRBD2	CASSPGLGSYEQYF	TGTGCCTCCTCCCCGGGACTAGGATCCTACGAGCAGTACTTC
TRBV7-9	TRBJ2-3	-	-	CASSFRTSTDTQYF	TGTGCCAGCAGCTTTAGGACTAGCACAGATACGCAGTATTTT
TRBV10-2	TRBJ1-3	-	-	CASSESTASGNTIYF	TGCGCCAGCAGTGAGTCTACGGCCTCTGGAAACACCATATATTTT
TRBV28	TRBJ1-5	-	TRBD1	CASNTGAQPQHF	TGTGCCAGCAACACAGGGGCGCAGCCCCAGCATTTT
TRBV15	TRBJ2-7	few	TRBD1	CATSRARTGFDYEQYF	TGTGCCACCAGCAGAGCCCGGACAGGGTTCGACTACGAGCAGTACTTC
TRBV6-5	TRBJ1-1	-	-	CASSYTNTANTEAFF	TGTGCCAGCAGTTACACCAACACAGCGAACACTGAAGCTTTCTTT
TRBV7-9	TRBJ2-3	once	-	CASSPQPRSWRGTDTQYF	TGTGCCAGCAGCCCTCAACCCCGGTCCTGGCGGGGCACAGATACGCAGTATTTT
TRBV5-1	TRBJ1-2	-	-	CASSLEWRGSSGYTF	TGCGCCAGCAGCTTGGAGTGGAGGGGGTCCTCTGGCTACACCTTC
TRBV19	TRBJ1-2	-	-	CATEDSNYGYTF	TGTGCCACGGAGGACAGTAACTATGGCTACACCTTC
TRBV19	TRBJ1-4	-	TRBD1	CASSIVGDRVEKLFF	TGTGCCAGTAGTATAGTAGGGGACAGGGTTGAAAAACTGTTTTTT
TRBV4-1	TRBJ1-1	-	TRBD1	CASSQEGGRLNTEAFF	TGCGCCAGCAGCCAAGAAGGGGGCCGGTTGAACACTGAAGCTTTCTTT
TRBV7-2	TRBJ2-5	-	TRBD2	CASSLVTSGQETQYF	TGTGCCAGCAGCTTAGTAACTAGCGGACAAGAGACCCAGTACTTC
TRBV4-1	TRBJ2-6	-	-	CASSLTTGSGANVLTF	TGCGCCAGCAGCCTCACTACAGGGTCCGGGGCCAACGTCCTGACTTTC
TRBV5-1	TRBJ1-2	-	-	CASSLTGSNYGYTF	TGCGCCAGCAGCTTGACAGGATCCAACTATGGCTACACCTTC
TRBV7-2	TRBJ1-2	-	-	CASSLDSNYGYTF	TGTGCCAGCAGCCTCGACAGCAACTATGGCTACACCTTC
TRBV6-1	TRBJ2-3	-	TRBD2	CASKQTSAVDTQYF	TGTGCCAGCAAGCAGACTAGCGCGGTGGATACGCAGTATTTT
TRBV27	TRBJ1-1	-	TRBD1	CASSTGQGLTEAFF	TGTGCCAGCAGTACCGGACAGGGGTTGACTGAAGCTTTCTTT
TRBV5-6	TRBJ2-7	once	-	CASSDRTIYEQYF	TGTGCCAGCAGCGATCGGACCATATACGAGCAGTACTTC
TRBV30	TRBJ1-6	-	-	CAWSNRDNSPLHF	TGTGCCTGGAGTAACAGGGATAATTCACCCCTCCACTTT
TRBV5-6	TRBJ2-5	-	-	CASSFIGYQETQYF	TGTGCCAGCAGCTTCATCGGGTACCAAGAGACCCAGTACTTC
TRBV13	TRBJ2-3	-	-	CASSQGRERDTQYF	TGTGCCAGCAGCCAGGGTCGAGAGAGGGATACGCAGTATTTT
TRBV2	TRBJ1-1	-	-	CASSRDTEAFF	TGTGCCAGCAGCCGGGACACTGAAGCTTTCTTT
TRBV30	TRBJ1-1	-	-	CAWSRGGETEAFF	TGTGCCTGGAGCCGCGGGGGGGAGACTGAAGCTTTCTTT